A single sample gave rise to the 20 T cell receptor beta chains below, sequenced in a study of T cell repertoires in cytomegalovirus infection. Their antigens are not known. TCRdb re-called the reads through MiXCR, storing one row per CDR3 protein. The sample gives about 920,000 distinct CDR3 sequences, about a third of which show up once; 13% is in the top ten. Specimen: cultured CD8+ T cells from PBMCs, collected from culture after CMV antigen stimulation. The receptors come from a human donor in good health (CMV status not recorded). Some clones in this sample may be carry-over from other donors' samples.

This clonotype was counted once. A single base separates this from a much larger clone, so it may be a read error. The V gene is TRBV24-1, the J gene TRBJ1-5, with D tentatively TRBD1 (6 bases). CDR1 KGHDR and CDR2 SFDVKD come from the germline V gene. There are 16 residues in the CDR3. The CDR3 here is CATGDLTGIGHQPQHF. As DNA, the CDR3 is TGTGCCACCGGTGATTTAACAGGGATCGGGCATCAGCCCCAGCATTTT.

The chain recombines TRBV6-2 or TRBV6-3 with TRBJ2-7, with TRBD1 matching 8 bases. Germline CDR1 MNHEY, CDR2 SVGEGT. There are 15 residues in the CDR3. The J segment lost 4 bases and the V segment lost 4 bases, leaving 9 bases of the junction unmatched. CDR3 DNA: TGTGCCAGCAGTTTGGGGTCAGGGGGCAGATACGAGCAGTACGTC. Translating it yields CASSLGSGGRYEQYV.

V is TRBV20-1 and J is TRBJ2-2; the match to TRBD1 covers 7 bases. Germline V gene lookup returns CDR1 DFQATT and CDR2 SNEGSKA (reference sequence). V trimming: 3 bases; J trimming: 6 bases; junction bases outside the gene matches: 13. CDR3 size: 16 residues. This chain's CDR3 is CSASRTTGQGSGELFF. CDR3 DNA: TGCAGTGCTAGCCGAACGACAGGGCAGGGGTCCGGGGAGCTGTTTTTT.

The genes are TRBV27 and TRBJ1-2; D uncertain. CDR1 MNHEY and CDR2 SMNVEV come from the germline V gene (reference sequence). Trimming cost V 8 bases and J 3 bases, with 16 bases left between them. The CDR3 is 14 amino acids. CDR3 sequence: CASRAAGADYGYTF. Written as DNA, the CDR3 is TGTGCCAGCCGAGCGGCGGGAGCTGACTATGGCTACACCTTC.

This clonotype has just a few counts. CDR3 sequence reads: CASSSDRGWDTQYF. The DNA for the CDR3 is TGTGCCAGCAGCTCTGACAGGGGGTGGGATACGCAGTATTTT. This rearrangement joins TRBV28 to TRBJ2-3; 9 bases match TRBD1. Germline CDR1 and CDR2: MDHEN and SYDVKM. CDR3 size: 14 residues. With 6 bases clipped from V and 6 bases from J, the junction kept 7 bases outside the gene matches.

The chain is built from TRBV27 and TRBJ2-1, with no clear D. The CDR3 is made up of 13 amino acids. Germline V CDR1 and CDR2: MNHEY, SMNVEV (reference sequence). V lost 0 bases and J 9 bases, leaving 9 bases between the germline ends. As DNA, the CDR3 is TGTGCCAGCAGTTTATCAGGCGGCAGTGAGCAGTTCTTC. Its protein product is CASSLSGGSEQFF.

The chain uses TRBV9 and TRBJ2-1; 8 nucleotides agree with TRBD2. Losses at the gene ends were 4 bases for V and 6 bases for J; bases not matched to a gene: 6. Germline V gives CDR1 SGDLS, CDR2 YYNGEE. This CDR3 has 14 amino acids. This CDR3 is CASSNTAGANEQFF. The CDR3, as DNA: TGTGCCAGCAGCAATACAGCGGGGGCCAATGAGCAGTTCTTC. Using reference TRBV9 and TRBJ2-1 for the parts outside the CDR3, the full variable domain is DSGVTQTPKHLITATGQRVTLRCSPRSGDLSVYWYQQSLDQGLQFLIQYYNGEERAKGNILERFSAQQFPDLHSELNLSSLELGDSALYFCASSNTAGANEQFFGPGTRLTVL.

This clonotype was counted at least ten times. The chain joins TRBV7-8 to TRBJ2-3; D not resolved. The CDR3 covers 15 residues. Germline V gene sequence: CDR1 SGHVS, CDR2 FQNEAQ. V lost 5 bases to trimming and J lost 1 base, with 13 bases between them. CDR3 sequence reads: CASSPTLMRTDTQYF. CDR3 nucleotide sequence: TGTGCCAGCAGCCCGACTCTGATGCGCACAGATACGCAGTATTTT.

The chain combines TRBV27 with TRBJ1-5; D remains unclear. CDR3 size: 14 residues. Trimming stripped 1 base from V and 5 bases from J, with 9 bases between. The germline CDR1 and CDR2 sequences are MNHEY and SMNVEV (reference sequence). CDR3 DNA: TGTGCCAGCAGTTTATTAGCCCAAGATCAGCCCCAGCATTTT. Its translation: CASSLLAQDQPQHF.

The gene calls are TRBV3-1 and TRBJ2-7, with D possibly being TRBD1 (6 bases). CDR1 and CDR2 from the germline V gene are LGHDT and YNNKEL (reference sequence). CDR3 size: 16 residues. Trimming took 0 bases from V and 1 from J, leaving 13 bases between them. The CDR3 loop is CASSQDPDRVSYEQYF. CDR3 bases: TGTGCCAGCAGCCAAGACCCGGACAGAGTTTCCTACGAGCAGTACTTC.

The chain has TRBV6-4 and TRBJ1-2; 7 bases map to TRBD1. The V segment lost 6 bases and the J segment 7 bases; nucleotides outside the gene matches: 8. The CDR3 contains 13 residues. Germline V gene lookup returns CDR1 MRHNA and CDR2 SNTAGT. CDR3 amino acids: CASSAGTEGGYTF. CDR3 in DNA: TGTGCCAGCAGCGCCGGGACAGAGGGTGGCTACACCTTC.

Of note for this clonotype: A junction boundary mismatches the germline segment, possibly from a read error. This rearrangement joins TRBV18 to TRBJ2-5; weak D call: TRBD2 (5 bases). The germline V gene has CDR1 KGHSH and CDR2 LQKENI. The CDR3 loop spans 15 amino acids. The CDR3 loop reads CANSPPGNEEETQYF. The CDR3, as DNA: TGTGCCAACTCACCACCGGGGAATGAGGAAGAGACCCAGTACTTC.

The CDR3 DNA is TGTGCCAAAGAGTCCGGCCGCAATGAGCAGTTCTTC. Protein sequence: CAKESGRNEQFF. V usage is TRBV2 and J usage is TRBJ2-1; D call uncertain. Trimming stripped 10 bases from V and 6 bases from J, with 13 bases between. Germline V CDR1 and CDR2: SNHLY, FYNNEI. This CDR3 contains 12 residues.

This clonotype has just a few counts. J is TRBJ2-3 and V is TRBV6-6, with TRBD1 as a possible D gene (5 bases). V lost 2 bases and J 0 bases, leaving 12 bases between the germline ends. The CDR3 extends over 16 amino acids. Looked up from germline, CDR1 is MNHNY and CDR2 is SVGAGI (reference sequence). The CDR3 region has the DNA TGTGCCAGCAGTTACCTCACAGGTTCTAGCACAGATACGCAGTATTTT. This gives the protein CASSYLTGSSTDTQYF.

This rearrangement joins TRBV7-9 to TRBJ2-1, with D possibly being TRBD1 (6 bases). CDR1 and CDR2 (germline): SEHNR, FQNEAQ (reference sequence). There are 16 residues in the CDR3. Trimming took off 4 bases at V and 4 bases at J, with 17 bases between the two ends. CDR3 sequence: CASSSYRETLYNEQFF. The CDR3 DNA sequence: TGTGCCAGCAGCTCGTACAGGGAGACCTTGTACAATGAGCAGTTCTTC.

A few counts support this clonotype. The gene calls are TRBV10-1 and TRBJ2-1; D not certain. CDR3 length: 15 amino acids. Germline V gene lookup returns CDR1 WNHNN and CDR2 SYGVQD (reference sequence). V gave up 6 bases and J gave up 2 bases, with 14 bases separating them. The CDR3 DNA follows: TGCGCCAGCAGCTCAGGCCGCTTTACCTACAATGAGCAGTTCTTC. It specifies CASSSGRFTYNEQFF.

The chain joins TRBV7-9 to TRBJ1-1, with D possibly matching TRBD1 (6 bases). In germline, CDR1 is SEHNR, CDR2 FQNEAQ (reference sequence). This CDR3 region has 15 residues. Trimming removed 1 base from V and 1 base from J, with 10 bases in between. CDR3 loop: CASSLVKQGNTEAFF. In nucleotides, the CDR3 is TGTGCCAGCAGCTTAGTCAAACAGGGGAACACTGAAGCTTTCTTT.

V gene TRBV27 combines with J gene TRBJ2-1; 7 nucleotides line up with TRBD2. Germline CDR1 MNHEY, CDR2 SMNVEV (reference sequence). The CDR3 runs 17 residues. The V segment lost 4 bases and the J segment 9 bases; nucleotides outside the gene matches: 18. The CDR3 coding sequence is TGTGCCAGCAGTTCCCCCTGGACTAGGTCGCAGGGTGGTGAGCAGTTCTTC. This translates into CASSSPWTRSQGGEQFF.

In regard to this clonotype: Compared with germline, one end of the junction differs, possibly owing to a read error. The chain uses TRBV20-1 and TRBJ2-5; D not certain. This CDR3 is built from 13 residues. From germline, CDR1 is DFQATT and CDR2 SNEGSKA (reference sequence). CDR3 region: CCARDQAQETQYF. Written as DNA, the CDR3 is TGCTGTGCTAGAGACCAGGCCCAAGAGACCCAGTACTTC.

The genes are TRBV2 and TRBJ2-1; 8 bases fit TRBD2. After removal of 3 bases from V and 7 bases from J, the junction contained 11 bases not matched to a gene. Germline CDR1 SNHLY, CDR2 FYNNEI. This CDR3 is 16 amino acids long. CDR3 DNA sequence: TGTGCCAGCAGTGATAGTACCCTAGCGGGTGGGAATGAGCAGTTCTTC. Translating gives CASSDSTLAGGNEQFF.